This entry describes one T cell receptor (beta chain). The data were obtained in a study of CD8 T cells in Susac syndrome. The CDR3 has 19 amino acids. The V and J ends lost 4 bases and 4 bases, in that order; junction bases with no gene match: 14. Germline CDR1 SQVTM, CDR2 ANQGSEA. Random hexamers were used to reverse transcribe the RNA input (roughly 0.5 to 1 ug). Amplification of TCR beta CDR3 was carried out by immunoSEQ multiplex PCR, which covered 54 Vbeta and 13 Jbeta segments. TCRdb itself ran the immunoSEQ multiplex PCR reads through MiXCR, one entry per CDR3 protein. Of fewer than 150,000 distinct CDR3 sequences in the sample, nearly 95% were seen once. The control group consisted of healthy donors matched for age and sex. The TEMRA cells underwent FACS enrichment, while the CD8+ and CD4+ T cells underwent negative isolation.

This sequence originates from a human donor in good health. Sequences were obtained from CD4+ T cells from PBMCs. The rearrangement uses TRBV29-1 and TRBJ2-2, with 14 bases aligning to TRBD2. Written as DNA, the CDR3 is TGCAGCGTTGGGGGACGCCGGGGGACTAGCGGGAGTGTCACCGGGGAGCTGTTTTTT. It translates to CSVGGRRGTSGSVTGELFF.